This TCR beta chain was sequenced in a study of control samples from healthy donors and cancer patients. V dropped 4 bases and J dropped 6; count of bases not matched to a gene: 15. The CDR3 has 16 amino acids. Per the germline V gene, CDR1 is GTSNPN and CDR2 is SVGIG (reference sequence). Only in-frame clones appear in the TCRdb table, and some are missing; sequencing was by immunoSEQ multiplex PCR. The sample includes 150,000 to 200,000 clones, approximately 86% of them seen just once. The clonotype was recovered from a man between 18 and 35 years old in good health. This chain connects TRBV30 to TRBJ1-2, with 9 positions matching TRBD1. Material for sequencing was blood. The CDR3 loop is CAWKKFGRQGVNGYTF. The CDR3 coding sequence is TGTGCCTGGAAAAAGTTCGGGAGACAGGGGGTTAATGGCTACACCTTC.